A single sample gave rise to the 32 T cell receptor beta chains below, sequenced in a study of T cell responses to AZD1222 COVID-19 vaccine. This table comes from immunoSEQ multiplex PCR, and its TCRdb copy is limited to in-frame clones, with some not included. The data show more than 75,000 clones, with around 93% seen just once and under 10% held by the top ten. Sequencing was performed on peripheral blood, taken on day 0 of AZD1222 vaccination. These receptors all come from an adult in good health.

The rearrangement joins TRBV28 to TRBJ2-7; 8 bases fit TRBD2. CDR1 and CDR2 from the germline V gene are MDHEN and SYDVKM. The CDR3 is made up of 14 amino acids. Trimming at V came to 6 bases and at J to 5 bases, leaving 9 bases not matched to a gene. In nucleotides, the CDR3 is TGTGCCAGCAGAACCCCGGGAGGGTATAACGAGCAGTACTTC. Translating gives CASRTPGGYNEQYF.

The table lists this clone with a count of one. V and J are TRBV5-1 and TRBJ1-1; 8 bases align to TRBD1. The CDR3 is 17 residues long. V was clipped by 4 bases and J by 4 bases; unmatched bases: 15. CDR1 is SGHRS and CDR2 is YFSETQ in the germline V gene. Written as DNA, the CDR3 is TGCGCCAGCAGCGCGACAGGGGATACCCAAGAAAGCACTGAAGCTTTCTTT. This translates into CASSATGDTQESTEAFF.

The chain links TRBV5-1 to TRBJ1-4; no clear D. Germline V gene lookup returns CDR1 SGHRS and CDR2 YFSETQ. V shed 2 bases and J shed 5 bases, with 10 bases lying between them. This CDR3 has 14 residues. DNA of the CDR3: TGCGCCAGCAGCTTTGCGAGCTACAATGAAAAACTGTTTTTT. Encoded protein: CASSFASYNEKLFF.

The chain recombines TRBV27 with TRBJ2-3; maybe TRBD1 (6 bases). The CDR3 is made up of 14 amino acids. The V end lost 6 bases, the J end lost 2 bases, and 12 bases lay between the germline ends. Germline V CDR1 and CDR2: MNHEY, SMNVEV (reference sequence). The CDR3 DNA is TGTGCCAGCAGCAATAGGGGGTACACAGATACGCAGTATTTT. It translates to CASSNRGYTDTQYF.

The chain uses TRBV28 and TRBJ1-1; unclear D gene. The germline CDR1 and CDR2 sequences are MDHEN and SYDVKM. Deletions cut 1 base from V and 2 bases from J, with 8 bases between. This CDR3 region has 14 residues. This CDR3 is CASSLLAVNTEAFF. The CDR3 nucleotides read TGTGCCAGCAGTTTATTAGCAGTAAACACTGAAGCTTTCTTT.

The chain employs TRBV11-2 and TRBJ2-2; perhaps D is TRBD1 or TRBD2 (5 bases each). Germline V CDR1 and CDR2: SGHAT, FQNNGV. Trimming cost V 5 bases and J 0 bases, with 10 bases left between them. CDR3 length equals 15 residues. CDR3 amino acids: CASSPGRPNTGELFF. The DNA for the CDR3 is TGTGCCAGCAGCCCGGGACGGCCGAACACCGGGGAGCTGTTTTTT.

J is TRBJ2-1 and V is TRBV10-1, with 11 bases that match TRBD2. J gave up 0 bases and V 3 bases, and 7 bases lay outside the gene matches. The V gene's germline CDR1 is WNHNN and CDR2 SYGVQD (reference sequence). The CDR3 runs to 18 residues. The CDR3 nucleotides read TGCGCCAGCAGTGACCTAGCGGGAGGCCGTAGCTCCTACAATGAGCAGTTCTTC. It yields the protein CASSDLAGGRSSYNEQFF.

The CDR3 sequence is CASSPQWVAGNLNEQFF. CDR3 in DNA: TGTGCCAGCAGCCCACAATGGGTAGCGGGAAACCTTAATGAGCAGTTCTTC. This chain connects TRBV7-2 to TRBJ2-1; 8 bases are shared with TRBD2. V trimming: 5 bases; J trimming: 7 bases; junction bases outside the gene matches: 16. The germline V gene encodes CDR1 SGHTA and CDR2 FQGNSA. This CDR3 spans 17 amino acids.

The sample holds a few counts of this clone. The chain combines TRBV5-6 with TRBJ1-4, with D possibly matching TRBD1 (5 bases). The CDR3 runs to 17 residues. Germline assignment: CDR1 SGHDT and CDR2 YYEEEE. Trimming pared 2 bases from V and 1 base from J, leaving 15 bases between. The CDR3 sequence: CASSFFGQGVTNEKLFF. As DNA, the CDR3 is TGTGCCAGCAGCTTTTTCGGCCAGGGCGTAACTAATGAAAAACTGTTTTTT.

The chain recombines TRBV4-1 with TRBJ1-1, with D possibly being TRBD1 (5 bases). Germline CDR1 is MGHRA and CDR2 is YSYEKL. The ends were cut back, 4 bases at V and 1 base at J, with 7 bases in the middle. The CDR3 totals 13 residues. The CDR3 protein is CASSLRGNTEAFF. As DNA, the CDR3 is TGCGCCAGCAGCCTGAGGGGGAACACTGAAGCTTTCTTT.

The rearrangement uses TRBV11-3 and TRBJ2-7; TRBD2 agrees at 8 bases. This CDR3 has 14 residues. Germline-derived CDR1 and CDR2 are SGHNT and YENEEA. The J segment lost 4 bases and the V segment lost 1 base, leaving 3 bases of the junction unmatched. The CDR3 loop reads CASSLGPGGYEQYF. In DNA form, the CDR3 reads TGTGCCAGCAGCTTAGGGCCGGGGGGGTACGAGCAGTACTTC.

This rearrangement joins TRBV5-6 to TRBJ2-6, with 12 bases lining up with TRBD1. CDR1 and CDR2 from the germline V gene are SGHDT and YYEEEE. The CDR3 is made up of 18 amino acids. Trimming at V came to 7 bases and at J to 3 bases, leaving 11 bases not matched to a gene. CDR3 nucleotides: TGTGCCAGCTCTCCGGCGGGACAGGGGGCGGATGGGGCCAACGTCCTGACTTTC. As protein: CASSPAGQGADGANVLTF.

CDR3 sequence (DNA): TGTGCCTGGAGGCCAAAGGGGAGGAACACTGAAGCTTTCTTT. As protein: CAWRPKGRNTEAFF. The gene calls are TRBV30 and TRBJ1-1; D possibly corresponds to TRBD1 (5 bases). Trimming pared 3 bases from V and 1 base from J, leaving 12 bases between. CDR3 length equals 14 residues. Germline values: CDR1 GTSNPN, CDR2 SVGIG (reference sequence).

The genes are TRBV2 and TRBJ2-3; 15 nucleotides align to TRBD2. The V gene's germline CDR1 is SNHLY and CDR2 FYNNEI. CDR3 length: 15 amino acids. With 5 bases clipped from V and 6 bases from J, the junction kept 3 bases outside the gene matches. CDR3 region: CASSRTSGRGDTQYF. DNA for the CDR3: TGTGCCAGCAGTCGGACTAGCGGGAGGGGGGATACGCAGTATTTT.

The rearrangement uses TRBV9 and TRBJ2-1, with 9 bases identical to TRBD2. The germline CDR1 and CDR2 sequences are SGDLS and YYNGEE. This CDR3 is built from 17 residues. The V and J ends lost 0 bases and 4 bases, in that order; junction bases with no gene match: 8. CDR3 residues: CASSVATRSGGYNEQFF. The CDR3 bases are TGTGCCAGCAGCGTAGCTACTCGGAGCGGGGGGTACAATGAGCAGTTCTTC.

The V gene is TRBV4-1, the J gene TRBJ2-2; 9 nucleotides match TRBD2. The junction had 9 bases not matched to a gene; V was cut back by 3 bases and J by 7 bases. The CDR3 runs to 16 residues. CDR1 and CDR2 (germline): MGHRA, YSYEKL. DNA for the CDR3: TGCGCCAGCAGCCACAATCGCGGGGGGGCGGACGGGGAGCTGTTTTTT. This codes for CASSHNRGGADGELFF.

The CDR3 reads CASKQESGSNQPQHF. The DNA of the CDR3 is TGTGCCAGCAAACAGGAATCCGGGAGCAATCAGCCCCAGCATTTT. The chain couples TRBV6-5 to TRBJ1-5, with D possibly matching TRBD1 (5 bases). Germline V gene lookup returns CDR1 MNHEY and CDR2 SVGAGI. This CDR3 is 15 amino acids long. V was clipped by 7 bases and J by 1 base, with 14 bases between them.

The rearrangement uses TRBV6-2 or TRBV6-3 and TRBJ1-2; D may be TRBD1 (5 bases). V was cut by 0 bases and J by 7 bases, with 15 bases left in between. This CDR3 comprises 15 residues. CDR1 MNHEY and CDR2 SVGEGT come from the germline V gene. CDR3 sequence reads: CASSYSSSGEVGYTF. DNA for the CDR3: TGTGCCAGCAGTTACTCGAGCTCGGGGGAGGTTGGCTACACCTTC.

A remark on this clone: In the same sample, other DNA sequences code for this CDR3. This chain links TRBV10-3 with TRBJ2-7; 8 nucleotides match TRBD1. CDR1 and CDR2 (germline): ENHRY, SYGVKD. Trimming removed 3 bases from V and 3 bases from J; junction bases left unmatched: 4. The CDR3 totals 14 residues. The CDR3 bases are TGTGCCATCAGTGAATCAACAGGGGGCTACGAGCAGTACTTC. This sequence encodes CAISESTGGYEQYF.

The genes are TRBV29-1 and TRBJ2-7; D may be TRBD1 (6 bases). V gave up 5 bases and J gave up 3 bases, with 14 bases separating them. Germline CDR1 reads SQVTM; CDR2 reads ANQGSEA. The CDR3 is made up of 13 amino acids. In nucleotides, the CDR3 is TGCAGCGTTAAGTACAGGGACCACTACGAGCAGTACTTC. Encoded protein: CSVKYRDHYEQYF.

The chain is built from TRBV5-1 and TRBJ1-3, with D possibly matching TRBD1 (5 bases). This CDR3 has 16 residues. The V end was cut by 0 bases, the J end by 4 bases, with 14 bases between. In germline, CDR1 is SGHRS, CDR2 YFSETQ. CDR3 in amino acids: CASSLVAGTPGNTIYF. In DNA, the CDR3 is TGCGCCAGCAGCTTGGTCGCCGGGACGCCCGGAAACACCATATATTTT.

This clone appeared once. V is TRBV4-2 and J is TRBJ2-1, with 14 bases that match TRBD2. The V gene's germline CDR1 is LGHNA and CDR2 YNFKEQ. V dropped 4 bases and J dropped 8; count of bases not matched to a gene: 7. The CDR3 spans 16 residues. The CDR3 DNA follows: TGTGCCAGCAGCCTGACTAGCGGGGGGGCATTCTATGAGCAGTTCTTC. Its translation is CASSLTSGGAFYEQFF.

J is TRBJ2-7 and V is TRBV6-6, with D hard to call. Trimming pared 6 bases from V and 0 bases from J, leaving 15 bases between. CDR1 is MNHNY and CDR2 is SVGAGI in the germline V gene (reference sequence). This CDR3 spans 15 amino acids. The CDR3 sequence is CASSQVVLGSYEQYF. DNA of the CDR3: TGTGCCAGCAGCCAGGTGGTATTGGGCTCCTACGAGCAGTACTTC.

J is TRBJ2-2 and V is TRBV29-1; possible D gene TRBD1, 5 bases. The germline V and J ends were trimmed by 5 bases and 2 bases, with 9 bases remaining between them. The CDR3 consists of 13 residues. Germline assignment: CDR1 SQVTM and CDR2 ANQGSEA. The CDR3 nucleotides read TGCAGCGTTCATGACAGAAACACCGGGGAGCTGTTTTTT. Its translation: CSVHDRNTGELFF.

The CDR3 sequence: CASSLNNNEQFF. The CDR3 DNA reads TGTGCCAGCAGTTTAAATAACAATGAGCAGTTCTTC. The rearrangement links TRBV2 to TRBJ2-1; D is undetermined. The CDR3 has 12 residues. Trimming removed 5 bases from V and 5 bases from J, with 7 bases in between. Looked up from germline, CDR1 is SNHLY and CDR2 is FYNNEI.

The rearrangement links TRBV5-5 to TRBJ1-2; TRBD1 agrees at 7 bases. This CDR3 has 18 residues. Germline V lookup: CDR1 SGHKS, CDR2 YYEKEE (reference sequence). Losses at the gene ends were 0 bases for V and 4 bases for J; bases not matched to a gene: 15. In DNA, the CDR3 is TGTGCCAGCAGCTTGGTGGTAACAGGGGCGGTACAAAGCTATGGCTACACCTTC. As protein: CASSLVVTGAVQSYGYTF.

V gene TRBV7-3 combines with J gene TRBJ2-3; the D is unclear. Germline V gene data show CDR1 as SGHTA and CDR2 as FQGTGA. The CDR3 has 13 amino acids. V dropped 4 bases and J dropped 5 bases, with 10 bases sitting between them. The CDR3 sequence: CASSSRTRDTQYF. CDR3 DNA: TGTGCCAGCAGCTCCCGAACCAGAGATACGCAGTATTTT.

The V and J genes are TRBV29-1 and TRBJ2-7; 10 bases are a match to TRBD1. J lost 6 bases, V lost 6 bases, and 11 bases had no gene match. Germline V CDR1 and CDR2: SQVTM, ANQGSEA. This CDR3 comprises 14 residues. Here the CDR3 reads CSVTQGTGESEQYF. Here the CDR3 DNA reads TGCAGCGTGACCCAGGGGACAGGGGAATCCGAGCAGTACTTC.

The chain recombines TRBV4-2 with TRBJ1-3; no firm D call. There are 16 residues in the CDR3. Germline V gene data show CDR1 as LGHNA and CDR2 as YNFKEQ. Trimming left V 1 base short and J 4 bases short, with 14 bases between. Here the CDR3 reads CASSQAATISGNTIYF. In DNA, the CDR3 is TGTGCCAGCAGCCAAGCCGCAACAATTTCAGGAAACACCATATATTTT.

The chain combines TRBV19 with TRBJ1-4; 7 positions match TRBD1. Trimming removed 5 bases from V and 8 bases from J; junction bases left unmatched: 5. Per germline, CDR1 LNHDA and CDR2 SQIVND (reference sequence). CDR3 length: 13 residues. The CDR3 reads CASSGTAGEKLFF. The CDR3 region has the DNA TGTGCCAGTAGTGGGACAGCAGGCGAAAAACTGTTTTTT.

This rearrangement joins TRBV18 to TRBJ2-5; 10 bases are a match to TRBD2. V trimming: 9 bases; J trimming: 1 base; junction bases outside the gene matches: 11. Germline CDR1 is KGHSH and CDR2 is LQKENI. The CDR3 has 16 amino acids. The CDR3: CASGQGLASFQETQYF. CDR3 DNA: TGTGCCAGTGGGCAGGGACTAGCGAGCTTCCAAGAGACCCAGTACTTC.

CDR3: CASRDVRAGNTIYF. The CDR3 DNA is TGTGCCAGCAGGGACGTTAGGGCTGGAAACACCATATATTTT. This chain links TRBV7-2 with TRBJ1-3; no reliable D call. Trimming cost V 6 bases and J 2 bases, with 11 bases left between them. Per the germline V gene, CDR1 is SGHTA and CDR2 is FQGNSA. The CDR3 contains 14 residues.